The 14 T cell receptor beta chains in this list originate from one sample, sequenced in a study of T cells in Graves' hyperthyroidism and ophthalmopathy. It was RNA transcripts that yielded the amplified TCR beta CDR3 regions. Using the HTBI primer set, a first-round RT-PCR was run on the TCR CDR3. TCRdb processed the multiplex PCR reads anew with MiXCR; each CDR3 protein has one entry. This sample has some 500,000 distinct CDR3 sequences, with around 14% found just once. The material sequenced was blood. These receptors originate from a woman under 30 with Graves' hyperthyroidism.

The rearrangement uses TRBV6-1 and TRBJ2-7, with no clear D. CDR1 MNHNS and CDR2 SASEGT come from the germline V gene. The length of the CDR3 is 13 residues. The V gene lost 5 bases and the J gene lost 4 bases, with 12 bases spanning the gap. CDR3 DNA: TGTGCCAGCAGTCCAACAACCCAATACGAGCAGTACTTC. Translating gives CASSPTTQYEQYF.

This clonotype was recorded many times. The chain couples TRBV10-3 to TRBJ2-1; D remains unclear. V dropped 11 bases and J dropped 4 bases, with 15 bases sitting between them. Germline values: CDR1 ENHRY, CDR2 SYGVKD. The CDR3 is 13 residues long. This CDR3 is CASSEEQYNEQFF. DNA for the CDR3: TGTGCCTCCTCAGAGGAGCAGTACAATGAGCAGTTCTTC.

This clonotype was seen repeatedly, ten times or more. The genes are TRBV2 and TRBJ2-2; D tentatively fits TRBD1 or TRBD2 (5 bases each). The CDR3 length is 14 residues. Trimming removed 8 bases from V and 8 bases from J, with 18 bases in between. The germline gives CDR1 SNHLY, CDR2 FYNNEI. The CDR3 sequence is CASVAFRESGELFF. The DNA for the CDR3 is TGTGCCAGCGTCGCCTTCAGGGAGTCGGGGGAGCTGTTTTTT.

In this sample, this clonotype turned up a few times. CDR3 amino acids: CASRGTADLSDYRNTIYF. CDR3 DNA: TGCGCCAGCAGAGGGACGGCTGATCTCTCGGATTACCGAAACACCATATATTTT. This sequence joins TRBV5-1 and TRBJ1-3; TRBD1 might be the D (5 bases). The CDR3 totals 18 residues. Germline CDR1 SGHRS, CDR2 YFSETQ. V was pared by 5 bases and J by 5 bases, with 26 bases between.

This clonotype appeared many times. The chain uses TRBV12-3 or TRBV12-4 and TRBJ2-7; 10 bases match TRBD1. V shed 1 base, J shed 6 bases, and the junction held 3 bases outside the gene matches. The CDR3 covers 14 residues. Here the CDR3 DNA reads TGTGCCAGCAGTTTAGGGGGACAGGGGTTCGAGCAGTACTTC. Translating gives CASSLGGQGFEQYF.

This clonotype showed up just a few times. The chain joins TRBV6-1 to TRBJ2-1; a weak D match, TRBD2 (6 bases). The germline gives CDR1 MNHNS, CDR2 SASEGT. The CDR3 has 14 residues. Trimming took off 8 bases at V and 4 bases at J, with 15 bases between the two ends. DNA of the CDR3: TGTGCCAGCCTTTCTCCGGGAGCATACAATGAGCAGTTCTTC. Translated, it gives CASLSPGAYNEQFF.

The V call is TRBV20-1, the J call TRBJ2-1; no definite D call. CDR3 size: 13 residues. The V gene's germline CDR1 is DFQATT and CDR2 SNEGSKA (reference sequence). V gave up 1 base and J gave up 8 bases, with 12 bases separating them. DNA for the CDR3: TGCAGTGCTAGAGTCAGTCGGCAGGATGAGCAGTTCTTC. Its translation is CSARVSRQDEQFF.

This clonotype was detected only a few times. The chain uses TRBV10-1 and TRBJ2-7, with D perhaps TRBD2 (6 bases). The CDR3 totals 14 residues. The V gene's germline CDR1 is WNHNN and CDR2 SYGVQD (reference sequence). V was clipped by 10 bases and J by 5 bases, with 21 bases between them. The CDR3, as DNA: TGCGCCATCCCCGAGTTCGGGGGTAGAAACGAGCAGTACGTC. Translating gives CAIPEFGGRNEQYV.

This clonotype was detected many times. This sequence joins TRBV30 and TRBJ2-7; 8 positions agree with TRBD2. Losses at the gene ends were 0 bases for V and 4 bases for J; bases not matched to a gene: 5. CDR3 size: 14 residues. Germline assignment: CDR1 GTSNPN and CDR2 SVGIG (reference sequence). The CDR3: CAWSVGGRTYEQYF. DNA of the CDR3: TGTGCCTGGAGTGTAGGCGGGAGGACGTACGAGCAGTACTTC.

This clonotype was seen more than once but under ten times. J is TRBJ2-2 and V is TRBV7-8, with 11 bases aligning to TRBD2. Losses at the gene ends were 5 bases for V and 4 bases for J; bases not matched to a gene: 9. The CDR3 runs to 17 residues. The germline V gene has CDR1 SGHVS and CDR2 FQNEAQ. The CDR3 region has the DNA TGTGCCAGCAGCCCCCACGGACTAGCGGGCGGCACCGGGGAGCTGTTTTTT. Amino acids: CASSPHGLAGGTGELFF.

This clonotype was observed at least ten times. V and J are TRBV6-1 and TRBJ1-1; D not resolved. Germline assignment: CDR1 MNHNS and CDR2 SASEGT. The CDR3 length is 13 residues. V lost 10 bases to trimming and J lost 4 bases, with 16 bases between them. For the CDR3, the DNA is TGTGCCACCAGACGGGGTGGGAGCACTGAAGCTTTCTTT. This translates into CATRRGGSTEAFF.

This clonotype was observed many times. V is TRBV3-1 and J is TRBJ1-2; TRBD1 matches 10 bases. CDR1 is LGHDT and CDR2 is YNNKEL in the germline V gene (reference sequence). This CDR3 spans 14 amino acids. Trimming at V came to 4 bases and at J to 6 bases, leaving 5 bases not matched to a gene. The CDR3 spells CASSLRQGADGYTF. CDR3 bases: TGTGCCAGCAGCCTCCGACAGGGGGCGGATGGCTACACCTTC.

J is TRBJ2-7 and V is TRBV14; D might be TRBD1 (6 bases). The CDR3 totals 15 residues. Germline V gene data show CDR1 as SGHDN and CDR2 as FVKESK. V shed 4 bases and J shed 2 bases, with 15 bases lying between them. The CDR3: CASSPQGQGTYEQYF. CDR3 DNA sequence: TGTGCCAGCAGCCCACAGGGACAAGGAACCTACGAGCAGTACTTC.

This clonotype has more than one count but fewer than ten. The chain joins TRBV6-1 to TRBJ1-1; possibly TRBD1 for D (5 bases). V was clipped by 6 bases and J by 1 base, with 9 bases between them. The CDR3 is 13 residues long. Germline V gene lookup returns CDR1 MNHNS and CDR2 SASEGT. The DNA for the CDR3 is TGTGCCAGCAGACTGACAGCGAACACTGAAGCTTTCTTT. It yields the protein CASRLTANTEAFF.